Listed here are 10 T cell receptor beta chains from one sample, sequenced in a study of tumor-infiltrating lymphocytes in primary liver carcinoma. From approximately 530 ng of total RNA, TCR beta-specific cDNA was reverse-transcribed using a constant-region primer. Researchers made the TCR beta libraries by running three nested multiplex PCR rounds with slightly modified ARM-PCR. Each of the first two PCR rounds ran roughly 9 cycles with TRBV1-TRBV30 forward and C-beta reverse primers. TCRdb itself ran the multiplex PCR reads through MiXCR, one entry per CDR3 protein. This sample has roughly 100,000 distinct CDR3 sequences, with roughly four fifths found just once. Co-extraction yielded RNA and DNA from 20-30 mg of unsorted bulk tissue. Sequencing was performed on liver tumor tissue from sampling region 3. Subset specified: tumor region T3, left-lateral pole. Receptors originate from a man in his forties with primary liver carcinoma and hepatitis B virus infection.

Regarding this clonotype: The junction does not match germline at one end; this may be a read error. The V and J genes are TRBV11-2 and TRBJ2-1, with D perhaps matching TRBD2 (5 bases). Germline assignment: CDR1 SGHAT and CDR2 FQNNGV. This CDR3 is built from 14 residues. The CDR3, as DNA: TGTGCCAGCACCCCTGATGGCGACTACAATAAGCAGTTCTTC. Its protein product is CASTPDGDYNKQFF.

Worth noting for this clonotype: A junction boundary mismatches the germline segment, possibly from a read error. The V gene is TRBV5-1, the J gene TRBJ1-2, with 9 bases identical to TRBD1. The CDR3 extends over 16 amino acids. The germline V gene has CDR1 SGHRS and CDR2 YFSETQ. The CDR3 coding sequence is TGTGCCAGCAGCTTGGAGACAGGGGGACCTAACTATGGCTACACCTTC. It yields the protein CASSLETGGPNYGYTF.

Remarks on this clonotype: A much larger clone differs from this one at a single base, so this may be a read error. The chain joins TRBV28 to TRBJ2-5; D is ambiguous. Germline assignment: CDR1 MDHEN and CDR2 SYDVKM. This CDR3 is built from 15 residues. The germline V and J ends were trimmed by 6 bases and 5 bases, with 19 bases remaining between them. CDR3 in DNA: TGTGCCAGCAGAGTTCGAGGAACCCGGTCGGAGACCCAGTACTTC. Protein sequence: CASRVRGTRSETQYF.

Concerning this clonotype itself: The junction departs from germline at one end; a sequencing error may be responsible. The chain combines TRBV28 with TRBJ2-7; 8 nucleotides align to TRBD2. Germline V gene lookup returns CDR1 MDHEN and CDR2 SYDVKM. The CDR3 has 14 amino acids. CDR3 bases: TGTGTCGTCCTACGAGCGGGAGTGTCCTACGAGCAATACTTC. Amino acids: CVVLRAGVSYEQYF.

Points on this clonotype: A much larger clone lies a single base off, so this may be a read error. This chain connects TRBV5-1 to TRBJ2-1, with no clear D. Germline CDR1 is SGHRS and CDR2 is YFSETQ. The CDR3 has 14 residues. The CDR3, as DNA: TGCGCCACCAGCTTGGAGTACCAATACAATGAGCAGTTCTTC. As protein: CATSLEYQYNEQFF.

The chain employs TRBV4-2 and TRBJ1-5; TRBD1 aligns across 7 bases. Trimming removed 4 bases from V and 9 bases from J; junction bases left unmatched: 9. CDR1 and CDR2 from the germline V gene are LGHNA and YNFKEQ. This CDR3 contains 14 residues. The DNA for the CDR3 is TGTGCCAGCAGCCCTGCCAGGGGGGATCGGCCCCAGCATTTT. Translation gives CASSPARGDRPQHF.

A remark on this clonotype: Lacking the conserved final phenylalanine or tryptophan, this CDR3 likely reflects a read error. V usage is TRBV7-8 and J usage is TRBJ2-2; TRBD2 is a possible D gene (5 bases). The CDR3 contains 15 residues. From germline, CDR1 is SGHVS and CDR2 FQNEAQ. The DNA for the CDR3 is TGTGCCAGCAGCTTAGCAGAGCAGAACACCGGGGAACTGTTTTCT. It yields the protein CASSLAEQNTGELFS.

V and J are TRBV11-3 and TRBJ2-1; perhaps TRBD1 as D (5 bases). CDR1 is SGHNT, CDR2 YENEEA, per germline. Trimming removed 11 bases at V and 5 bases at J, with 19 bases between. The CDR3 contains 14 residues. CDR3 DNA sequence: TGTGCCGGCGACTTAGGGGTCAGCAACAATGAGCAGTTCTTC. It codes for CAGDLGVSNNEQFF.

Worth noting for this clonotype: The junction differs from germline at one of its ends, possibly a read error. The V call is TRBV12-3 or TRBV12-4, the J call TRBJ2-3; tentatively, D is TRBD2 (6 bases). The CDR3 is 15 amino acids. The CDR3 DNA sequence: TGTGCCAGCAGTCTAGCAGGAGGGGATGGGAATACGCAGTATTTT. This encodes CASSLAGGDGNTQYF.

A remark on this clonotype: A much larger clone lies a single base off, so this may be a read error. The chain carries TRBV7-2 and TRBJ1-1; D ambiguous. The CDR3 length is 15 residues. The germline V gene encodes CDR1 SGHTA and CDR2 FQGNSA. The CDR3 DNA reads as TGTGCCAGCAGCTTAGCCGGCCCAATGAACATTGAAGCTTTCTTT. Its translation is CASSLAGPMNIEAFF.